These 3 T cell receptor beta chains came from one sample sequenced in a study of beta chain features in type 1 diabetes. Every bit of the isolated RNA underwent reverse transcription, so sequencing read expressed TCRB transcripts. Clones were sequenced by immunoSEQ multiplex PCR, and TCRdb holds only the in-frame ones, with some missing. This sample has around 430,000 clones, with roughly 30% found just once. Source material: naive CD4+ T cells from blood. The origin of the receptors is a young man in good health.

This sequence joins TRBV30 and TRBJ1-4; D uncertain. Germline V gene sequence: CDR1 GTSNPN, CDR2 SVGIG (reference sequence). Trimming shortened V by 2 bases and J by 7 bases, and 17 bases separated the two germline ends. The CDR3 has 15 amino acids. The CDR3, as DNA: TGTGCCTGGAGTCCCCCTCGAGGGCCAGGTGAAAAACTGTTTTTT. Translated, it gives CAWSPPRGPGEKLFF.

This chain's CDR3 is CASRAGRGDEQFF. DNA for the CDR3: TGTGCCAGCAGAGCGGGTAGGGGGGATGAGCAGTTCTTC. This sequence joins TRBV25-1 and TRBJ2-1; D is perhaps TRBD1 or TRBD2 (6 bases each). Trimming pared 6 bases from V and 8 bases from J, leaving 14 bases between. In germline, CDR1 is MGHDK, CDR2 SYGVNS. This CDR3 contains 13 residues.

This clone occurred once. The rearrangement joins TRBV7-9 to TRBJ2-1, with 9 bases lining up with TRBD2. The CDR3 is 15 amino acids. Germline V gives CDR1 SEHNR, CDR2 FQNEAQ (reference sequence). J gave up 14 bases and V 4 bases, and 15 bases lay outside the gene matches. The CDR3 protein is CASSSPGLATSGEFF. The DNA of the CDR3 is TGTGCCAGCAGCTCCCCGGGACTAGCTACCTCAGGGGAGTTCTTC.